This TCR beta chain emerged from a study of blood T cell repertoires in COVID-19. Study details: COVID-19 samples collected from the United States, Italy and Spain covered acute and convalescent phases. Sample material is recorded as cDNA or gDNA derived from T cells, B-cell-depleted T cells, or PBMCs.

The CDR3 contains 15 residues. V shed 0 bases and J shed 0 bases, with 6 bases lying between them. From germline, CDR1 is SNHLY and CDR2 FYNNEI. Only in-frame clones appear in the TCRdb table, and some are missing; sequencing was by immunoSEQ multiplex PCR. The data show approximately 190,000 clones, less than 90% seen once. Sequencing was carried out using peripheral blood. The receptor's source is a woman aged 40-49 years with acute or convalescent COVID-19. The chain recombines TRBV2 with TRBJ1-3; D remains ambiguous. The CDR3 coding sequence is TGTGCCAGCAGTGAAGCGGCAGGCTCTGGAAACACCATATATTTT. Its protein product is CASSEAAGSGNTIYF.